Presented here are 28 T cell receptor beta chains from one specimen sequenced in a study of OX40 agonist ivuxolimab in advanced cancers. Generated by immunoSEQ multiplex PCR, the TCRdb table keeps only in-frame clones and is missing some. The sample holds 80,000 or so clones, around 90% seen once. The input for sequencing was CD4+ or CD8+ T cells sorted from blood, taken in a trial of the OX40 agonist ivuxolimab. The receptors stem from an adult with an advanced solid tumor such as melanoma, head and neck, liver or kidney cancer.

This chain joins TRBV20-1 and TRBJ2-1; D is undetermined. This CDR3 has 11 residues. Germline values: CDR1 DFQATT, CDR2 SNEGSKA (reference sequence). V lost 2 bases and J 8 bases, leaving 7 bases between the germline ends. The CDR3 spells CSARIDDEQFF. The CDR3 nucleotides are TGCAGTGCTAGAATAGACGATGAGCAGTTCTTC.

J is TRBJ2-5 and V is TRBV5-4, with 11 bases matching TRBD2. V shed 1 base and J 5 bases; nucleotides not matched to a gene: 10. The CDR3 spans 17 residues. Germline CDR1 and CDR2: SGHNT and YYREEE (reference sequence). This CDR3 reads CASSLWSGTSGGETQYF. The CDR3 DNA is TGTGCCAGCAGCTTGTGGTCGGGGACTAGCGGCGGCGAGACCCAGTACTTC.

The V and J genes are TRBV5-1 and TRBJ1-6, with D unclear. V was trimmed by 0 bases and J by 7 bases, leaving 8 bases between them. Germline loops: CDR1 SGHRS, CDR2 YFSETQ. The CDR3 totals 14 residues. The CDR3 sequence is CASSLVLRNSPLHF. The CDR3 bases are TGCGCCAGCAGCTTGGTTCTCAGAAATTCACCCCTCCACTTT.

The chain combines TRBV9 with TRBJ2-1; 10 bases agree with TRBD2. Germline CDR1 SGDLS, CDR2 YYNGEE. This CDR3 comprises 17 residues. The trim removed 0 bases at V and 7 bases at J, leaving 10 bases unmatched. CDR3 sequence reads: CASSVASGSLGVNEQFF. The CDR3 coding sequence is TGTGCCAGCAGCGTAGCTAGCGGGAGTCTTGGGGTAAATGAGCAGTTCTTC.

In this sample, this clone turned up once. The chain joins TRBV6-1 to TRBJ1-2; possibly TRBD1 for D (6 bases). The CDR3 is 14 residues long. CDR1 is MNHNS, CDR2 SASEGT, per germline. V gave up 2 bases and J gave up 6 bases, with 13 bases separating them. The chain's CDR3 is CASSEQQSGDGYTF. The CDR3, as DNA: TGTGCCAGCAGTGAACAGCAGTCAGGGGATGGCTACACCTTC.

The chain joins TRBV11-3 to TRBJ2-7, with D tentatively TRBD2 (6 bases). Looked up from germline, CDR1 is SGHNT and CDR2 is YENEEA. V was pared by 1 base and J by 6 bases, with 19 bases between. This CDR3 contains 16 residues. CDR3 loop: CASSLGTAGTGREQYF. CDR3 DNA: TGTGCCAGCAGCTTAGGCACCGCGGGAACTGGTCGCGAGCAGTACTTC.

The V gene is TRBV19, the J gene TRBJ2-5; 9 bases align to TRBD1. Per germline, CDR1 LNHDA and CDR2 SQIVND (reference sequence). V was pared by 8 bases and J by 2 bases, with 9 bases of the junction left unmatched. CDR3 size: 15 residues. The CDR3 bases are TGTGCCAGTTCTACCGGGACAGGGAAGCAAGAGACCCAGTACTTC. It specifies CASSTGTGKQETQYF. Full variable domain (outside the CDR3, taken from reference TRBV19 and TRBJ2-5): DGGITQSPKYLFRKEGQNVTLSCEQNLNHDAMYWYRQDPGQGLRLIYYSQIVNDFQKGDIAEGYSVSREKKESFPLTVTSAQKNPTAFYLCASSTGTGKQETQYFGPGTRLLVL.

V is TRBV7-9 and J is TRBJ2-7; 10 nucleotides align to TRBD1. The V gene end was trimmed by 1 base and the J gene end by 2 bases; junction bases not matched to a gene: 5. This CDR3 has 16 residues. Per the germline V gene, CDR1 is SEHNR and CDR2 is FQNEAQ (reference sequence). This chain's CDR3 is CASSLGGQGFPYEQYF. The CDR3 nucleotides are TGTGCCAGCAGCTTAGGGGGACAGGGGTTTCCCTACGAGCAGTACTTC.

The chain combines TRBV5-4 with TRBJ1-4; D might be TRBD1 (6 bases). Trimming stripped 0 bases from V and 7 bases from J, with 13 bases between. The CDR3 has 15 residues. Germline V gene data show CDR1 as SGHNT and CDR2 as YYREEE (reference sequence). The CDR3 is CASSLGQEISEKLFF. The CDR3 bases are TGTGCCAGCAGCTTGGGACAGGAGATTTCTGAAAAACTGTTTTTT.

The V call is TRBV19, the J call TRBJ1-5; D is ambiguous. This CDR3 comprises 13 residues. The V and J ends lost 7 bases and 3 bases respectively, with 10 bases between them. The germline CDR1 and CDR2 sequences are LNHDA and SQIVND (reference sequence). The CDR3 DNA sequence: TGTGCCAGTAACCCGACACTCAATCAGCCCCAGCATTTT. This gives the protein CASNPTLNQPQHF.

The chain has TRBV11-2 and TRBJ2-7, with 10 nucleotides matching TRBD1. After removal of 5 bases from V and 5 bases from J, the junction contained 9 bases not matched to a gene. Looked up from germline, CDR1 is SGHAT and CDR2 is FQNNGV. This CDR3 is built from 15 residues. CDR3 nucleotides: TGTGCCAGCAGCCTCTCGGGACAGGGGCTCCACGAGCAGTACTTC. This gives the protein CASSLSGQGLHEQYF.

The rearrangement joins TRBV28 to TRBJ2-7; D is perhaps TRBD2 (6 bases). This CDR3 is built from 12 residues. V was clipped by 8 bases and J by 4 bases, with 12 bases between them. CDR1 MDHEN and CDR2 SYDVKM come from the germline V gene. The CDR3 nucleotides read TGTGCCAGCGGGGCGGGGTGGTACGAGCAGTACTTC. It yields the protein CASGAGWYEQYF.

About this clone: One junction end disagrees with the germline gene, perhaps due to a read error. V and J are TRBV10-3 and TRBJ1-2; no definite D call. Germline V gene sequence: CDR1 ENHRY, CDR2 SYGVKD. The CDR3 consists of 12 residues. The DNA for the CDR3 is TGTGCCGTCAGCCGGGCCTTCTATGGCTACACCTTC. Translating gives CAVSRAFYGYTF.

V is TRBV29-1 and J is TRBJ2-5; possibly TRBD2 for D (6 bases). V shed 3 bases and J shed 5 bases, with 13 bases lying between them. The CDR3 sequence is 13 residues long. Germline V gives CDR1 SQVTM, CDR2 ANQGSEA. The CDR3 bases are TGCAGCGTTGACGATGGCGGGACGGAGACCCAGTACTTC. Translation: CSVDDGGTETQYF.

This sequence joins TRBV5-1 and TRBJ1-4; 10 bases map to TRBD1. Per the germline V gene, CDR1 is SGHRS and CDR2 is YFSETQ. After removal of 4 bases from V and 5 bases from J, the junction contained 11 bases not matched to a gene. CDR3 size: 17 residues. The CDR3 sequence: CASSRSGPGQGNEKLFF. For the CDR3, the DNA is TGCGCCAGCAGCCGATCCGGTCCGGGACAGGGGAATGAAAAACTGTTTTTT.

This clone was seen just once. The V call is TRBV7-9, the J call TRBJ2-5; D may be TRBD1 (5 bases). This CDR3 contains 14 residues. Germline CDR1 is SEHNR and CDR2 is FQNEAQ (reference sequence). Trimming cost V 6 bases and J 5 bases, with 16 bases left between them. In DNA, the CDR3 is TGTGCCAGCAGTGTGACAAGGGGTATGGAGACCCAGTACTTC. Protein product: CASSVTRGMETQYF.

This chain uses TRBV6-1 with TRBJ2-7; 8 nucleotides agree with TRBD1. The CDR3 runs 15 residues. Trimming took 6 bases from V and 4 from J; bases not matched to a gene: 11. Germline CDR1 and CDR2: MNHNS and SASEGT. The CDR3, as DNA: TGTGCCAGCAGAACGTCTGGGCAGGGGGCGTACGAGCAGTACTTC. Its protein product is CASRTSGQGAYEQYF.

Here the CDR3 DNA reads TGTGCCAGCAGTTTATGGCTAGCGCCTTACAATGAGCAGTTCTTC. Protein sequence: CASSLWLAPYNEQFF. This rearrangement joins TRBV27 to TRBJ2-1; D might be TRBD2 (6 bases). The CDR3 sequence is 15 residues long. CDR1 and CDR2 (germline): MNHEY, SMNVEV (reference sequence). V was shortened by 1 base and J by 4 bases, with 11 bases between the two germline ends.

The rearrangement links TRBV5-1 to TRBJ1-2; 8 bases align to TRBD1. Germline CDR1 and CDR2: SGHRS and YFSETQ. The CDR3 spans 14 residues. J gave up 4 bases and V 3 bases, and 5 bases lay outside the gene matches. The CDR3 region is CASSSGTGIYGYTF. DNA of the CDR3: TGCGCCAGCAGCTCCGGGACAGGTATCTATGGCTACACCTTC.

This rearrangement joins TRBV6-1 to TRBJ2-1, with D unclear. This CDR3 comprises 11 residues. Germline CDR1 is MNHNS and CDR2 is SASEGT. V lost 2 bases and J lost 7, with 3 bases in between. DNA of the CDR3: TGTGCCAGCAGTGAACCTAATGAGCAGTTCTTC. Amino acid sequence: CASSEPNEQFF.

CDR3 DNA: TGCGCCAGCAGTGGACGACAGCAAGAGACCCAGTACTTC. This encodes CASSGRQQETQYF. The rearrangement links TRBV10-1 to TRBJ2-5; D may be TRBD1 (5 bases). The germline V and J ends were trimmed by 4 bases and 2 bases, with 8 bases remaining between them. This CDR3 has 13 amino acids. Germline lookup yields CDR1 WNHNN and CDR2 SYGVQD (reference sequence).

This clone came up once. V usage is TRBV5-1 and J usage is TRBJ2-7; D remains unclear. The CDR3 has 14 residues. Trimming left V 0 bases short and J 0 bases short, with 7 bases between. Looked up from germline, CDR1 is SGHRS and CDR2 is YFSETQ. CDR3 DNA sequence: TGCGCCAGCAGCTTGGCCACGGCCTCCTACGAGCAGTACTTC. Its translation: CASSLATASYEQYF.

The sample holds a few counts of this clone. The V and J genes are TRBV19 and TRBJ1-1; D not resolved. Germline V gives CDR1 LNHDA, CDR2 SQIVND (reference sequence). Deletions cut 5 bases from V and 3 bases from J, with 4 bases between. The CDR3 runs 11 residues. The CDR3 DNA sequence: TGTGCCAGTAGTCCTGACACTGAAGCTTTCTTT. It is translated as CASSPDTEAFF.

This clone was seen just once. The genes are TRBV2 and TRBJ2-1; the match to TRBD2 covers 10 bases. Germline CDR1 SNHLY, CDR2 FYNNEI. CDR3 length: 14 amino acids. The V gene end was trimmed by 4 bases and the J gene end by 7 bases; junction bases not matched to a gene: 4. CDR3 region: CASSAPSGSNEQFF. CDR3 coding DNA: TGTGCCAGCAGTGCGCCTAGCGGGAGTAATGAGCAGTTCTTC.

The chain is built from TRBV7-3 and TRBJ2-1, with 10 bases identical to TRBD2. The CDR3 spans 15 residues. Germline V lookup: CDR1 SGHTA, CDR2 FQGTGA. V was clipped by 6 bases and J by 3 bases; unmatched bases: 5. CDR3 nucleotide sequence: TGTGCCAGCAGTTCTAGCGGGGGAAACTACAATGAGCAGTTCTTC. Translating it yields CASSSSGGNYNEQFF.

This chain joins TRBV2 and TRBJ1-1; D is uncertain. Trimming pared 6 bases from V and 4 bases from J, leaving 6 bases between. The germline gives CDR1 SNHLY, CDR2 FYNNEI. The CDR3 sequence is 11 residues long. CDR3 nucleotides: TGTGCCAGCAGAAGTAGCACTGAAGCTTTCTTT. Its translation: CASRSSTEAFF.

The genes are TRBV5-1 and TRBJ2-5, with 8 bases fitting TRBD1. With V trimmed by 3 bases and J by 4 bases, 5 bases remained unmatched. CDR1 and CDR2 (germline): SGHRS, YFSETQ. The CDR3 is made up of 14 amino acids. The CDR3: CASSWTGTAETQYF. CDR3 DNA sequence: TGCGCCAGCAGCTGGACAGGGACGGCAGAGACCCAGTACTTC.

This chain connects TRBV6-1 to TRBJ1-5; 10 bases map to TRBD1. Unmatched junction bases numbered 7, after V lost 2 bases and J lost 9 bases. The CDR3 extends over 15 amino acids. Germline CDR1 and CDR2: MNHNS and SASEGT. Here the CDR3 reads CASSELRGTGAPQHF. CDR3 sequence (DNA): TGTGCCAGCAGTGAACTCCGCGGGACAGGGGCGCCCCAGCATTTT.